A single count supports the clone carrying this T cell receptor beta chain. The antigen is not known. This entry belongs to a study of glioma-infiltrating T cells. Overall study findings and caveats: CDR3 overlap between tissue and blood was very small. Above-expected tissue-blood divergence occurred in all gliomas, most in low-grade ones.

The CDR3 has 16 residues. The germline CDR1 and CDR2 sequences are SGHDN and FVKESK. Trimming left V 5 bases short and J 0 bases short, with 15 bases between. TCR alpha and beta CDR3 regions were amplified from RNA using iRepertoire nested multiplex PCR. For one-step reverse transcription and amplification, roughly 95-450 ng of tissue mRNA or PBMC total RNA was used. One entry per CDR3 protein results from TCRdb running MiXCR on the multiplex PCR reads. The sample lists 100,000 to 150,000 distinct CDR3 sequences, roughly a quarter occurring once. The chain recombines TRBV14 with TRBJ2-3; no clear D. The material sequenced was glioma tissue, nonneoplastic brain tissue, or PBMCs (not recorded which). This receptor was obtained from a human donor with low-grade glioma or glioblastoma, undergoing nonglioma brain surgery, or in good health (not recorded which). CDR3 protein: CASSTYDGRSTDTQYF. As DNA, the CDR3 is TGTGCCAGCAGCACATACGACGGAAGGAGCACAGATACGCAGTATTTT.